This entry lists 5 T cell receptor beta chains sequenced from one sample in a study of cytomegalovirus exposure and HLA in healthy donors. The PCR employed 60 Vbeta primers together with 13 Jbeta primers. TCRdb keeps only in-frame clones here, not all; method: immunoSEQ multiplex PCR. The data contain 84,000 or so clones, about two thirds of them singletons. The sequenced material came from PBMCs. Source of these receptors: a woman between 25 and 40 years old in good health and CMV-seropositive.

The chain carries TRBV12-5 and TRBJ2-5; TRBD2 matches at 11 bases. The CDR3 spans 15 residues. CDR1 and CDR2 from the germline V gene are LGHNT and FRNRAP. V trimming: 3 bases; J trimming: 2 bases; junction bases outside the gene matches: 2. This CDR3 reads CASGLGTSGQETQYF. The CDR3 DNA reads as TGTGCTAGTGGTTTAGGGACTAGCGGACAAGAGACCCAGTACTTC.

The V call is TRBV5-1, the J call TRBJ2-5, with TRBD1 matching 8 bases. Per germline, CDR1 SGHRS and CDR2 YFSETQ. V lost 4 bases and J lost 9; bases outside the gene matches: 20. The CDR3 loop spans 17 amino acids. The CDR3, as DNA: TGCGCCAGCAGCCCCACTATTAGAACAGGGGGTTTTGAGGCCCAGTACTTC. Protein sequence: CASSPTIRTGGFEAQYF. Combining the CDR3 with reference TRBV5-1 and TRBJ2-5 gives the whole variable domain KAGVTQTPRYLIKTRGQQVTLSCSPISGHRSVSWYQQTPGQGLQFLFEYFSETQRNKGNFPGRFSGRQFSNSRSEMNVSTLELGDSALYLCASSPTIRTGGFEAQYFGPGTRLLVL.

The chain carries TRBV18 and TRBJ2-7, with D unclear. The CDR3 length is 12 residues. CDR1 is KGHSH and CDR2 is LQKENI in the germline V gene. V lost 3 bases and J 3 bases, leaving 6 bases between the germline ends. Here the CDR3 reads CASSPTGYEQYF. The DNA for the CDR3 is TGTGCCAGCTCACCGACTGGCTACGAGCAGTACTTC.

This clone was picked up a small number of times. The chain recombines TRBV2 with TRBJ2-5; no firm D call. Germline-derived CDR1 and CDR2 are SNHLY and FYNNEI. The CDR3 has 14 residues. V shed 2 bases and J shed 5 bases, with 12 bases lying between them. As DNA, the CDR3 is TGTGCCAGCAGTGAATATTTCCTATACGAGACCCAGTACTTC. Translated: CASSEYFLYETQYF.

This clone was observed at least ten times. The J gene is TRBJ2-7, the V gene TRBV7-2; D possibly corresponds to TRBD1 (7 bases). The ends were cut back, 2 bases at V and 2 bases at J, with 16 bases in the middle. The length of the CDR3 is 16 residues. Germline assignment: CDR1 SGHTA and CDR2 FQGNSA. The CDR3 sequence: CASSLKRQGGTYEQYF. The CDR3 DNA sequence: TGTGCCAGCAGCTTAAAACGACAGGGAGGCACCTACGAGCAGTACTTC.